This T cell receptor beta chain comes out of a study of blood T cell repertoires in COVID-19. The sample holds a few counts of this clone. Germline V gene sequence: CDR1 MNHEY, CDR2 SMNVEV (reference sequence). The CDR3 loop spans 13 amino acids. Trimming removed 8 bases from V and 8 bases from J, with 13 bases in between. Profiling relied on immunoSEQ multiplex PCR, and the TCRdb table lists in-frame clones only, not all of them. The table lists hundreds of thousands of clones, 88% of them singletons. Sample: PBMCs or T cells enriched from blood (not recorded which). The TCR comes from a woman aged 25 to 45 who had recovered from COVID-19. The J gene is TRBJ1-6, the V gene TRBV27; perhaps TRBD1 as D (5 bases). Written as DNA, the CDR3 is TGTGCCAGCGGGGCGGCATGGGATTCACCCCTCCACTTT. Translation gives CASGAAWDSPLHF.